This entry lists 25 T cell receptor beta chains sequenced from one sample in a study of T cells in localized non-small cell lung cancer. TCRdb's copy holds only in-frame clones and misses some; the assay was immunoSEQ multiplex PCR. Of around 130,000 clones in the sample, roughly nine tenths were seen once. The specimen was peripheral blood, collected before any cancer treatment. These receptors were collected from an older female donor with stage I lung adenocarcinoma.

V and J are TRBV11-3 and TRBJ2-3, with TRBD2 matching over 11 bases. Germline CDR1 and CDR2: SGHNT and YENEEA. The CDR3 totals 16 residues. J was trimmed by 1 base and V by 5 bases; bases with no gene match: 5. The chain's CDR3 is CASSPGTSGRTDTQYF. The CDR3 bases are TGTGCCAGCAGCCCCGGGACTAGCGGACGCACAGATACGCAGTATTTT.

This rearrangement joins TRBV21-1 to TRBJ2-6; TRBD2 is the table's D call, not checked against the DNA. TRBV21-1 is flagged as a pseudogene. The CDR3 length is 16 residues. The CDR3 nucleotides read TGTGCCAGCAGCAAAGTAGATGGTCCTGGGGCCAACGTCCTGACTTTC. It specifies CASSKVDGPGANVLTF.

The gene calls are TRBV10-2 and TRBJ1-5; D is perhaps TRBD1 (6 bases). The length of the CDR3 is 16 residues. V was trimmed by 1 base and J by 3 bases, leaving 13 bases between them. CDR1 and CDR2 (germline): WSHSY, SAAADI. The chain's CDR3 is CASSEWAGDANQPQHF. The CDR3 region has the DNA TGCGCCAGCAGTGAGTGGGCAGGGGATGCCAATCAGCCCCAGCATTTT.

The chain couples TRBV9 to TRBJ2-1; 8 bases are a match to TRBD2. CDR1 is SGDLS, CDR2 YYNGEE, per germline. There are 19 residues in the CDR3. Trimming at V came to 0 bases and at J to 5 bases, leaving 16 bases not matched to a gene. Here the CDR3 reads CASSVALTSGSLGHNEQFF. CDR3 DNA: TGTGCCAGCAGCGTAGCCCTAACAAGCGGGAGCCTGGGACACAATGAGCAGTTCTTC.

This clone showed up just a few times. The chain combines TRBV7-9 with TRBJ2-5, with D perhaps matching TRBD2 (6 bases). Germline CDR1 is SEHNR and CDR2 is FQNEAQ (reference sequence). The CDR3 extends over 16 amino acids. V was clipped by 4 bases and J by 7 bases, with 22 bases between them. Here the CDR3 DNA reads TGTGCCAGCAGCTCAGCCGTCGGGGGAGGCATAAGGACCCAGTACTTC. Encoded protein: CASSSAVGGGIRTQYF.

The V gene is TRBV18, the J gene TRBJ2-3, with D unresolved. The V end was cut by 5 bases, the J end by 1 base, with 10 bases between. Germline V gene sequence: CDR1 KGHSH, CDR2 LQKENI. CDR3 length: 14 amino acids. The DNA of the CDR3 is TGTGCCAGCTCATCGACCTCACGCACAGATACGCAGTATTTT. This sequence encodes CASSSTSRTDTQYF.

The CDR3 sequence: CSVNPGQQETQYF. DNA for the CDR3: TGCAGCGTAAACCCGGGACAGCAAGAGACCCAGTACTTC. V and J are TRBV29-1 and TRBJ2-5; TRBD1 matches at 7 bases. Germline V gives CDR1 SQVTM, CDR2 ANQGSEA. The CDR3 has 13 amino acids. Unmatched junction bases numbered 6, after V lost 6 bases and J lost 2 bases.

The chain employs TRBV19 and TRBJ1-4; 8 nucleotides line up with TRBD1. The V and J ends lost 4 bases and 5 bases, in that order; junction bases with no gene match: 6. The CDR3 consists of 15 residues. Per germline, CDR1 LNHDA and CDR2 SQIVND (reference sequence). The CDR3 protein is CASSTRQGQNEKLFF. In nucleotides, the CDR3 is TGTGCCAGTAGTACCCGACAGGGGCAAAATGAAAAACTGTTTTTT. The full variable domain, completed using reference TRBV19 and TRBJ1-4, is DGGITQSPKYLFRKEGQNVTLSCEQNLNHDAMYWYRQDPGQGLRLIYYSQIVNDFQKGDIAEGYSVSREKKESFPLTVTSAQKNPTAFYLCASSTRQGQNEKLFFGSGTQLSVL.

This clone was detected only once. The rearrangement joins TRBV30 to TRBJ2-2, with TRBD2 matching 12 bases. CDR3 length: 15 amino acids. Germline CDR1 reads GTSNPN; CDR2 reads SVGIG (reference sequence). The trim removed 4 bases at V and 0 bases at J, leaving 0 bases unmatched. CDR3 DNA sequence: TGTGCCTGGACTAGCGGGAGGGCGAACACCGGGGAGCTGTTTTTT. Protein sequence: CAWTSGRANTGELFF. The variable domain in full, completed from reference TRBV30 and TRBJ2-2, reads SQTIHQWPATLVQPVGSPLSLECTVEGTSNPNLYWYRQAAGRGLQLLFYSVGIGQISSEVPQNLSASRPQDRQFILSSKKLLLSDSGFYLCAWTSGRANTGELFFGEGSRLTVL.

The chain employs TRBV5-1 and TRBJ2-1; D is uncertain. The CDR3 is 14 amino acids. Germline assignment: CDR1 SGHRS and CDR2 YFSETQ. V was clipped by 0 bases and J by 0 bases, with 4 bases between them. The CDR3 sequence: CASSLGSSYNEQFF. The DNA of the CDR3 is TGCGCCAGCAGCTTGGGCTCCTCCTACAATGAGCAGTTCTTC.

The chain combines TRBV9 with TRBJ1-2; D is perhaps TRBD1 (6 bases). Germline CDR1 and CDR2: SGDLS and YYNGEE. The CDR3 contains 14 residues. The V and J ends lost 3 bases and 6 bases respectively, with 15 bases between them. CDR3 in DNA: TGTGCCAGCAGCGCCGGTACTGGGGGGCATGGCTACACCTTC. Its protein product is CASSAGTGGHGYTF. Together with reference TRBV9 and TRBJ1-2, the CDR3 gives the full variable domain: DSGVTQTPKHLITATGQRVTLRCSPRSGDLSVYWYQQSLDQGLQFLIQYYNGEERAKGNILERFSAQQFPDLHSELNLSSLELGDSALYFCASSAGTGGHGYTFGSGTRLTVV.

CDR3 amino acids: CASSLETGGAFF. The CDR3 DNA reads TGTGCCAGCAGCCTCGAGACTGGAGGAGCTTTCTTT. V is TRBV9 and J is TRBJ1-1; D gene ambiguous. Germline V lookup: CDR1 SGDLS, CDR2 YYNGEE. The CDR3 sequence is 12 residues long. Trimming took off 4 bases at V and 10 bases at J, with 14 bases between the two ends. The variable domain in full, with the rest retrieved from reference TRBV9 and TRBJ1-1, is DSGVTQTPKHLITATGQRVTLRCSPRSGDLSVYWYQQSLDQGLQFLIQYYNGEERAKGNILERFSAQQFPDLHSELNLSSLELGDSALYFCASSLETGGAFFGQGTRLTVV.

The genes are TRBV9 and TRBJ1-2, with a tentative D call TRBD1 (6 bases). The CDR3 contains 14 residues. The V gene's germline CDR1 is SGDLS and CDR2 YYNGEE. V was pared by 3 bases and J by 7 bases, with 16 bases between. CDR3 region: CASSGQAGVRGYTF. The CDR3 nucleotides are TGTGCCAGCAGCGGACAGGCCGGGGTCCGTGGCTACACCTTC.

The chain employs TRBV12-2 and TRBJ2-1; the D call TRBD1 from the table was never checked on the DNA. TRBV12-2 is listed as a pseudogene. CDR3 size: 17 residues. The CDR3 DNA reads TGTGCAAGTCGCTTAGCGTACCGGGACAGGTCCTACAATGAGCAGTTCTTC. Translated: CASRLAYRDRSYNEQFF.

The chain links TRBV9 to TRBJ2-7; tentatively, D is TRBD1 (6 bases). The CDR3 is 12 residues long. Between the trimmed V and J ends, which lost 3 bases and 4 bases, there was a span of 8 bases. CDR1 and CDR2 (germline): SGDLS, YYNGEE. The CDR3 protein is CASSAQGYEQYF. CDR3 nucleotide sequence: TGTGCCAGCAGCGCACAGGGTTACGAGCAGTACTTC.

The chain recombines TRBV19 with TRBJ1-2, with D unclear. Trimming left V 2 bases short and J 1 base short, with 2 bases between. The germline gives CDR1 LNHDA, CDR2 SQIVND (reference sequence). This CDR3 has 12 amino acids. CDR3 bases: TGTGCCAGTAGTATAAATAACTATGGCTACACCTTC. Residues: CASSINNYGYTF. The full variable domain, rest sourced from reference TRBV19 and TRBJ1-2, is DGGITQSPKYLFRKEGQNVTLSCEQNLNHDAMYWYRQDPGQGLRLIYYSQIVNDFQKGDIAEGYSVSREKKESFPLTVTSAQKNPTAFYLCASSINNYGYTFGSGTRLTVV.

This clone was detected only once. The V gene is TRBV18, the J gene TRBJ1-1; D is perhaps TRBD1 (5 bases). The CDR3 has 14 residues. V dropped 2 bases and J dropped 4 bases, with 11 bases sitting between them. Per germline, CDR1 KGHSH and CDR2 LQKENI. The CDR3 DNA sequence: TGTGCCAGCTCACCAAGACAGAGCGGCACTGAAGCTTTCTTT. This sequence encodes CASSPRQSGTEAFF. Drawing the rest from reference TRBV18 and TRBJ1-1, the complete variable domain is NAGVMQNPRHLVRRRGQEARLRCSPMKGHSHVYWYRQLPEEGLKFMVYLQKENIIDESGMPKERFSAEFPKEGPSILRIQQVVRGDSAAYFCASSPRQSGTEAFFGQGTRLTVV.

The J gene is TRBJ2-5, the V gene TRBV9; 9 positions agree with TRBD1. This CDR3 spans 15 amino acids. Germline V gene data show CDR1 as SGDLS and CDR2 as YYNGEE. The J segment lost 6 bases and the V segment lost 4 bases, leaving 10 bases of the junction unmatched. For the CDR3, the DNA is TGTGCCAGCAGCCCCCGAACAGGGGGCGGGCAGACCCAGTACTTC. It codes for CASSPRTGGGQTQYF.

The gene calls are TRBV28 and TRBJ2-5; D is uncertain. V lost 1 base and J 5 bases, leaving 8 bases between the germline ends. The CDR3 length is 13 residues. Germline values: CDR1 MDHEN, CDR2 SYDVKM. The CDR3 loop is CASSLSARETQYF. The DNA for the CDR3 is TGTGCCAGCAGTTTATCAGCCCGGGAGACCCAGTACTTC.

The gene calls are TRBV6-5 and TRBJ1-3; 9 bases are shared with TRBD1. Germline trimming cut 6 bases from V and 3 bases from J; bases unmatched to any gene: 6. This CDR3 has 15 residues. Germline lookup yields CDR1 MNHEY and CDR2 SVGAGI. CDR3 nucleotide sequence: TGTGCCAGCAGGCAAACAGGGGGCTTTGGAAACACCATATATTTT. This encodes CASRQTGGFGNTIYF.

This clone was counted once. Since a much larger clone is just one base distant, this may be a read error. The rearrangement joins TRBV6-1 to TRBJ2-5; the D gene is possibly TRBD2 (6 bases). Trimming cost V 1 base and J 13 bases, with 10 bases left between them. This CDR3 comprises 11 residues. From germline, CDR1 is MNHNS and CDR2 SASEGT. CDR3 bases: TGTGCCAGCAGTGAAGAGGGAGGCCGGTACTTC. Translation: CASSEEGGRYF.

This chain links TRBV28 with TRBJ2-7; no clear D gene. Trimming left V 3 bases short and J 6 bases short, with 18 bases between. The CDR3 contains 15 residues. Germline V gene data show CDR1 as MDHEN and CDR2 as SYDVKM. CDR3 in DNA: TGTGCCAGCAGTTTTTATGGCCTAACGCCCTGCGAGCAGTACTTC. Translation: CASSFYGLTPCEQYF.

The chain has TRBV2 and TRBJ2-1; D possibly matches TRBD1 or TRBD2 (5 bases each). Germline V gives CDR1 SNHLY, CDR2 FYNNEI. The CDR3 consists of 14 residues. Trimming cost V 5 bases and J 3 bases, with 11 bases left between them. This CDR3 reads CASSRDHDYNEQFF. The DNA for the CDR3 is TGTGCCAGCAGTAGGGACCACGACTACAATGAGCAGTTCTTC.

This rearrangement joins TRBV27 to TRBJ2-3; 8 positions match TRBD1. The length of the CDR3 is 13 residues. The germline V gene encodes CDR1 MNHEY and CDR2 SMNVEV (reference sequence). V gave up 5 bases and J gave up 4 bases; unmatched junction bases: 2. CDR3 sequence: CASSPTGADTQYF. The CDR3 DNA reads TGTGCCAGCAGTCCGACAGGGGCAGATACGCAGTATTTT.

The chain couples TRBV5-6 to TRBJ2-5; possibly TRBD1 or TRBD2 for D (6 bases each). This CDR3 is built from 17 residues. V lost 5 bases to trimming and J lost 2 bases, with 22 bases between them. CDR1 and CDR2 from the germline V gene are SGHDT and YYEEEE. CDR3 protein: CASSSGWGAEAQETQYF. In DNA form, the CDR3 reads TGTGCCAGCAGTTCCGGATGGGGGGCTGAGGCACAAGAGACCCAGTACTTC.